This paragraph covers one T cell receptor (beta chain) sequence. Its antigen is not yet known. It has no much larger one-base neighbor in the sample; base qualities were not kept. These data belong to a study of T cell responses to AZD1222 COVID-19 vaccine (dated by TCRdb to about 2021). Notes on the research overall: TCR sequencing covered approximately 230 trial participants: 200 to 220 given two doses of AZD1222 and around 25 given two doses of MenACWY control vaccine. Trial participants were enrolled into age subgroups of 18-55, 56-69 and 70-plus years, which contained about 150, 28 and 57 TCR-sequenced participants, respectively. Overall results and qualifications from the work: Vaccine-associated CD4 TCRs spanned the whole spike protein, with dominant responses in regions 160-218 and 743-854. Participants were mostly white British and included more females than males, and it was suggested by the authors that clonal diversity may have been underestimated. Because no day 14 peak-response samples were available, the repertoires could be characterized only after the peak T cell response. Spike-specific TCR breadth and depth rose significantly after two AZD1222 doses compared with day 0 and with MenACWY recipients. The 56-69-year group was small, and its depth increase did not reach significance, likely because of low power. Conclusions about previously exposed vaccinees are limited, since just five to seven AZD1222 recipients were seropositive for SARS-CoV-2 at baseline. Epitopes outside the regions mutated in the B.1.351 and B.1.1.7 variants were reportedly recognized by nearly half of the unique spike-specific TCRs.

This sample's time point label indicates: about 28 days (+/-7) after the second vaccine dose. AZD1222 recipients given second doses at about 4 weeks or at about 12 weeks were pooled, since spike-specific TCR depth and breadth were not found to differ between the two schedules. Samples from vaccinated people were obtained from the UK trials COV001 and COV002, which included a single-blind randomized controlled phase 2/3 trial of AZD1222 (ChAdOx1 nCoV-19) in healthy adults. For TCRbeta chain sequencing, PBMC samples were collected from trial participants at day 0 and at day 28 after the second dose. The CDR3 regions of human TCRbeta chains were subjected to immunosequencing. Regarding the original processing steps: Repertoire TCRs were matched against a reference library of SARS-CoV-2-specific TCRs generated with the MIRA antigen-specificity platform. Breadth was defined as the fraction of unique TCRs that were SARS-CoV-2-associated. Depth was defined as the fraction of total T cells that were SARS-CoV-2-associated. Using the MIRA data, every spike-specific TCR was mapped to the spike region that the TCR reacted to and assigned to either a CD4 or a CD8 class. Log10-transformed breadth and depth values were compared by one-way ANOVA with Sidak's multiple comparisons tests. The table was pulled from immuneACCESS by TCRdb, which kept in-frame rearrangements only. Such tables lose some clones; where checked, under half of the loss comes from unresolved V genes, and the rest has no known cause. Clonal size and the V and J genes are those of that table, whereas D and trimming came from the DNA. The sample table holds some 96,000 clones, of which about nine tenths were seen once. Clones ranked in the top ten supply 16% of the sample.

The germline V gene specifies SGHTA as CDR1 and FQGNSA as CDR2. The CDR3 spans 15 residues, from the cysteine through the phenylalanine. The only DNA kept is the CDR3, 45 bases in frame from the first base. The V end loses 2 bases and the J end loses 6 bases, and a stretch of 14 bases separates them. The sequence links TRBV7-2 to TRBJ1-5; 6 matching bases give a weak D call of TRBD1. The source was peripheral blood, collected 28 days after the second AZD1222 dose. The TCR comes from an adult who received the AZD1222 COVID-19 vaccine. The DNA is as follows: TGTGCCAGCAGCTTACAGTACCAGGGGTTTCAGCCCCAGCATTTT. Its coded protein is CASSLQYQGFQPQHF.